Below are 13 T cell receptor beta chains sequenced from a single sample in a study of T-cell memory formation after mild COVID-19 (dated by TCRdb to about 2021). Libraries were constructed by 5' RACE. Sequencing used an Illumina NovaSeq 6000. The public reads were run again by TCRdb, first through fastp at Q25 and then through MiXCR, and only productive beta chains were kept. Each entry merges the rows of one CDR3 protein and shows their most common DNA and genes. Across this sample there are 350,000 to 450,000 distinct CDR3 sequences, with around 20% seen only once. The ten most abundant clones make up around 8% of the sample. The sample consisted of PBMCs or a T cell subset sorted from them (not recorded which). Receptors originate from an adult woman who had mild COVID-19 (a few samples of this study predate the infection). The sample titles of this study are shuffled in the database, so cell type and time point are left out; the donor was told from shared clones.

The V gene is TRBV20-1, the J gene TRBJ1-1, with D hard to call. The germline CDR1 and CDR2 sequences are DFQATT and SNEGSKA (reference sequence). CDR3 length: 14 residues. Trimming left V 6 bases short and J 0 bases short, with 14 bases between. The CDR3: CSAKTTLMNTEAFF. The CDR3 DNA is TGCAGTGCAAAAACGACGCTCATGAACACTGAAGCTTTCTTT.

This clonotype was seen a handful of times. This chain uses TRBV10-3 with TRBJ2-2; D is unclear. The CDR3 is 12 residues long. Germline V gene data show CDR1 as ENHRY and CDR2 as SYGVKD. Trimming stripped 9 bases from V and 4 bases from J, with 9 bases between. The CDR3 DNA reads TGTGCCATTCGGGCGCCCACCGGGGAGCTGTTTTTT. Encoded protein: CAIRAPTGELFF.

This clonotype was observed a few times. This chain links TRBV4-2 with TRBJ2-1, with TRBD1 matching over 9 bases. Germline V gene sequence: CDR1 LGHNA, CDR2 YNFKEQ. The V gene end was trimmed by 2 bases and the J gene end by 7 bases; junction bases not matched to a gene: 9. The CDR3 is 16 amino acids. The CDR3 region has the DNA TGTGCCAGCAGCCAAACCCACAGGGGGCAGGGAAATGAGCAGTTCTTC. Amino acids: CASSQTHRGQGNEQFF.

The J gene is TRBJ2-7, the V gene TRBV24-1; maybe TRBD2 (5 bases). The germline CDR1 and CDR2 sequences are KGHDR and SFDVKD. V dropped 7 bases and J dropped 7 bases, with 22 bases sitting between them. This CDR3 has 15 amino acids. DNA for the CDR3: TGTGCCACCAGACGGACTCTGAGAGCTACGGAGGAGCAGTACTTC. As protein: CATRRTLRATEEQYF.

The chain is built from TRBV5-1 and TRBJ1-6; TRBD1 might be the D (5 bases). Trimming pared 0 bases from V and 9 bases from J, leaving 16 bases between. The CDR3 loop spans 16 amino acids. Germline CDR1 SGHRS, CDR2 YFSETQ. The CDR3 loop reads CASSLAGTGMASPLHF. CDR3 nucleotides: TGCGCCAGCAGCTTGGCCGGGACGGGAATGGCTTCACCCCTCCACTTT.

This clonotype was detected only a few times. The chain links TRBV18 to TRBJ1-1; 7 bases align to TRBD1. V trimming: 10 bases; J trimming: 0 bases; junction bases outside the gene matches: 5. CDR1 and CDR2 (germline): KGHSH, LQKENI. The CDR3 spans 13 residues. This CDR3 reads CATEDRLNTEAFF. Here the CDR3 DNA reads TGTGCCACCGAGGACAGGTTGAACACTGAAGCTTTCTTT.

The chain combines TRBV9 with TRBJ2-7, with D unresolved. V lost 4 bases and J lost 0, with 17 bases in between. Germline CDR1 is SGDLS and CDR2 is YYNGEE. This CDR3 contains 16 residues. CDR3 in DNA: TGTGCCAGCAGCCCCACCGCCGCCAGGAGCTCCTACGAGCAGTACTTC. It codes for CASSPTAARSSYEQYF.

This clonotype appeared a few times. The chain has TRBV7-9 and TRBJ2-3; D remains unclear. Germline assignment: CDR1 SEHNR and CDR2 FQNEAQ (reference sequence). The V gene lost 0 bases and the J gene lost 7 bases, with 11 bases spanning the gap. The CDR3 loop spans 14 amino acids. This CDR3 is CASSLAAGRNTQYF. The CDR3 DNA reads TGTGCCAGCAGCTTAGCGGCCGGACGCAATACGCAGTATTTT.

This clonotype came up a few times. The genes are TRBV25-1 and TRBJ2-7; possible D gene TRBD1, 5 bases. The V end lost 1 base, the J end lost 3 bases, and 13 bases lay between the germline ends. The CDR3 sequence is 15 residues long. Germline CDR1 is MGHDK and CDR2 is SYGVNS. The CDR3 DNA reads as TGTGCCAGCAGTGAATCGGTAGGGGATAACTACGAGCAGTACTTC. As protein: CASSESVGDNYEQYF.

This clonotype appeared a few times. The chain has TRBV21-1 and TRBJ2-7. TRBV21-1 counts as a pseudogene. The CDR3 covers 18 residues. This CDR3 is CASSKSSSSSLRTYEQYF. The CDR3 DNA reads TGTGCCAGCAGCAAAAGTTCGAGCAGCAGCCTGAGAACCTACGAGCAGTACTTC.

In nucleotides, the CDR3 is TGTGCCAGCAGAGGGGAATTCGACTATGGCTACACCTTC. Translating it yields CASRGEFDYGYTF. The rearrangement uses TRBV7-9 and TRBJ1-2; D is perhaps TRBD1 (5 bases). Trimming removed 6 bases at V and 3 bases at J, with 11 bases between. There are 13 residues in the CDR3. The V gene's germline CDR1 is SEHNR and CDR2 FQNEAQ (reference sequence).

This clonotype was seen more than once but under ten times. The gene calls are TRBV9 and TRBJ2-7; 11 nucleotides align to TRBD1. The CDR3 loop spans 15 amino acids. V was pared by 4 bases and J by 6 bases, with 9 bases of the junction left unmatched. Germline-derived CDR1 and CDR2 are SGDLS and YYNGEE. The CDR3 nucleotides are TGTGCCAGCAGCCTCGGACAGGGGGCGCCGGGCGAGCAGTACTTC. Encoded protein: CASSLGQGAPGEQYF.

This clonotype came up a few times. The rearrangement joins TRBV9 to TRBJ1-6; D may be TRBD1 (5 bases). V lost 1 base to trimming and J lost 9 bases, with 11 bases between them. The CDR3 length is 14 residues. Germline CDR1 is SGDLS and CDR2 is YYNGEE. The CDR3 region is CASSVRGIGSPLHF. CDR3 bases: TGTGCCAGCAGCGTAAGGGGTATAGGTTCACCCCTCCACTTT.